This T cell receptor (beta chain) was sequenced during a study of metastatic and nonmetastatic thyroid tumors. In the study overall: Both malignant and benign thyroid patients supplied peripheral blood and tumor or nodule tissue samples, across which the repertoires of these patients were then compared.

With MiXCR, TCRdb reprocessed the PCR reads. The sample gives about 20,000 clones, about 11% of which show up once; about 7.3% is in the top ten. The ends were cut back, 4 bases at V and 2 bases at J, with 7 bases in the middle. Germline-derived CDR1 and CDR2 are MRHNA and SNTAGT. The CDR3 has 13 residues. Thyroid surgery was preceded by no treatment in any patient. Whole-study findings and limits: In blood and tumor, TCR beta diversity was reportedly significantly higher in malignant thyroid tumors than in benign nodules.

This clone is classed as medium-sized. Its antigen is not known. Specimen: blood. This chain uses TRBV6-4 with TRBJ2-3; D remains ambiguous. The receptor was derived from a female donor with papillary thyroid cancer or a benign thyroid nodule (not recorded which). Some clones in this sample may be carry-over from other donors' samples. The CDR3 reads CASSVRITDTQYF. For the CDR3, the DNA is TGTGCCAGCAGTGTTAGGATCACAGATACGCAGTATTTT.